The 2 T cell receptor beta chains listed next were all sequenced from one sample in a study of beta chain features in type 1 diabetes. Every isolated RNA sample was fully reverse transcribed, so sequencing captured expressed TCRB transcripts. Data came from immunoSEQ multiplex PCR; TCRdb stores just in-frame clones and leaves some out. The table has 900,000 or so clones, 17% seen once. The source material was naive CD4+ T cells from blood. These receptors originate from a woman aged 18-29 years in good health.

This chain connects TRBV4-2 to TRBJ2-7; 9 bases fit TRBD2. The CDR3 contains 17 residues. The germline CDR1 and CDR2 sequences are LGHNA and YNFKEQ. J was trimmed by 0 bases and V by 0 bases; bases with no gene match: 6. The CDR3 DNA is TGTGCCAGCAGCCAAGACGGGCTAGCGGGATTCTCCTACGAGCAGTACTTC. Its translation is CASSQDGLAGFSYEQYF.

This clone was seen many times. Other nucleotide sequences from this sample produce the same CDR3. CDR3 loop: CSADSGANVLTF. CDR3 sequence (DNA): TGCAGCGCGGACTCTGGGGCCAACGTCCTGACTTTC. V gene TRBV29-1 combines with J gene TRBJ2-6, with unresolved D. The ends were cut back, 7 bases at V and 0 bases at J, with 4 bases in the middle. CDR1 is SQVTM, CDR2 ANQGSEA, per germline. This CDR3 contains 12 residues. Variable domain in full (rest from reference TRBV29-1 and TRBJ2-6): SAVISQKPSRDICQRGTSLTIQCQVDSQVTMMFWYRQQPGQSLTLIATANQGSEATYESGFVIDKFPISRPNLTFSTLTVSNMSPEDSSIYLCSADSGANVLTFGAGSRLTVL.